The 12 T cell receptor beta chains below were found in one sample sequenced in a study of shared clonotypes between healthy human individuals. Some clones are missing from TCRdb's copy, which holds only in-frame ones; the method was immunoSEQ multiplex PCR. The repertoire holds more than 850,000 clones, with around 82% as singletons. The sequenced material came from memory CD4+ T cells from PBMCs. Indicated subset: CD45RA-negative fraction. These receptors all come from a man younger than 35 in good health. Some clones in this sample may be carry-over from other donors' samples.

CDR3 coding DNA: TGTGCCAGCAGCTTATACCGGGACAGGGACTACGAGCAGTACTTC. Protein: CASSLYRDRDYEQYF. The J gene is TRBJ2-7, the V gene TRBV5-6; 9 bases are shared with TRBD1. Germline V lookup: CDR1 SGHDT, CDR2 YYEEEE. The CDR3 consists of 15 residues. The trim removed 2 bases at V and 3 bases at J, leaving 6 bases unmatched.

The genes are TRBV6-6 and TRBJ2-1, with 9 positions matching TRBD2. The V segment lost 4 bases and the J segment 9 bases; nucleotides outside the gene matches: 13. Per germline, CDR1 MNHNY and CDR2 SVGAGI (reference sequence). The CDR3 has 16 residues. The CDR3 protein is CASSSASGGRASEQFF. DNA for the CDR3: TGTGCCAGCAGTTCCGCTTCCGGCGGGAGGGCCTCTGAGCAGTTCTTC.

This clone was detected only a few times. The chain has TRBV6-5 and TRBJ1-1; D gene unclear. Germline-derived CDR1 and CDR2 are MNHEY and SVGAGI. The CDR3 is 13 amino acids. The V end lost 4 bases, the J end lost 5 bases, and 11 bases lay between the germline ends. CDR3 nucleotide sequence: TGTGCCAGCAGTTCCGTGCAAGAAACTGAAGCTTTCTTT. Amino acid sequence: CASSSVQETEAFF.

The chain combines TRBV5-1 with TRBJ1-2, with D tentatively TRBD1 (5 bases). In germline, CDR1 is SGHRS, CDR2 YFSETQ. Trimming took off 9 bases at V and 4 bases at J, with 13 bases between the two ends. There are 12 residues in the CDR3. The DNA for the CDR3 is TGCGCCACCGGGGACGGCCCCTATGGCTACACCTTC. Its protein product is CATGDGPYGYTF.

This clone was recorded once. The CDR3 DNA sequence: TGCGCCAGCAGCCAAGGCCCGGGGCTAGCGGGAGGTTACTACAATGAGCAGTTCTTC. Its protein product is CASSQGPGLAGGYYNEQFF. The rearrangement links TRBV4-1 to TRBJ2-1; 11 bases are a match to TRBD2. Germline V gives CDR1 MGHRA, CDR2 YSYEKL. The J segment lost 3 bases and the V segment lost 1 base, leaving 11 bases of the junction unmatched. The CDR3 runs to 19 residues.

The chain combines TRBV29-1 with TRBJ1-1; no clear D. V lost 5 bases to trimming and J lost 0 bases, with 10 bases between them. The CDR3 runs 13 residues. From germline, CDR1 is SQVTM and CDR2 ANQGSEA. This CDR3 is CSVIAGLNTEAFF. The CDR3 nucleotides are TGCAGCGTTATCGCGGGATTGAACACTGAAGCTTTCTTT.

The chain combines TRBV10-3 with TRBJ1-1; D unresolved. Trimming took 6 bases from V and 4 from J, leaving 12 bases between them. The V gene's germline CDR1 is ENHRY and CDR2 SYGVKD. The CDR3 is 13 amino acids. CDR3 sequence reads: CAIRGVLGTEAFF. CDR3 nucleotides: TGTGCCATCAGGGGAGTGTTGGGCACTGAAGCTTTCTTT.

This clone was detected once. This chain connects TRBV5-1 to TRBJ2-2, with D perhaps TRBD2 (6 bases). Germline CDR1 and CDR2: SGHRS and YFSETQ. Trimming pared 5 bases from V and 0 bases from J, leaving 14 bases between. CDR3 size: 16 residues. CDR3 amino acids: CASSERLGSNTGELFF. Here the CDR3 DNA reads TGCGCCAGCAGTGAAAGACTAGGATCGAACACCGGGGAGCTGTTTTTT.

CDR3 residues: CASSPSQVVTGELFF. CDR3 sequence (DNA): TGTGCCAGCTCACCCTCCCAGGTTGTCACCGGGGAGCTGTTTTTT. The chain joins TRBV18 to TRBJ2-2; D is uncertain. Trimming shortened V by 3 bases and J by 4 bases, and 12 bases separated the two germline ends. This CDR3 has 15 residues. The germline gives CDR1 KGHSH, CDR2 LQKENI.

This chain uses TRBV23-1 with TRBJ2-1, with D perhaps matching TRBD2 (6 bases). TRBV23-1 is an ORF, and what it does is uncertain. The ends were cut back, 11 bases at V and 1 base at J, with 15 bases in the middle. The CDR3 extends over 14 amino acids. CDR3 bases: TGCGCCTTGAGCTCCGGGAGTTCCTACAATGAGCAGTTCTTC. Translated: CALSSGSSYNEQFF.

The rearrangement joins TRBV6-5 to TRBJ1-2; perhaps TRBD1 as D (5 bases). The CDR3 spans 12 residues. Germline V gives CDR1 MNHEY, CDR2 SVGAGI. The V and J ends lost 10 bases and 8 bases respectively, with 17 bases between them. As DNA, the CDR3 is TGTGCCACCGGGGACCGCCGGACGGGCTACACCTTC. As protein: CATGDRRTGYTF.

This chain uses TRBV5-5 with TRBJ1-4; the D gene is possibly TRBD1 (6 bases). This CDR3 has 14 amino acids. The germline V and J ends were trimmed by 4 bases and 5 bases, with 12 bases remaining between them. Germline V gene sequence: CDR1 SGHKS, CDR2 YYEKEE (reference sequence). The CDR3 sequence is CASSGQGRNEKLFF. In nucleotides, the CDR3 is TGTGCCAGCAGCGGGCAGGGGCGGAATGAAAAACTGTTTTTT.